This T cell receptor beta chain was sequenced for a study of T cell repertoires in cytomegalovirus infection. Background on the study: Public TCR beta signatures marked donors with CMV infection and the matching HLA.

TCRdb fed the reads into MiXCR, producing one record per CDR3 protein. Of roughly 100,000 distinct CDR3 sequences listed, approximately 15% were seen once; the top ten hold about 8.8%. V lost 4 bases, J lost 5 bases, and 5 bases stayed unmatched. Per the germline V gene, CDR1 is SGHTA and CDR2 is FQGTGA. CDR3 length: 14 amino acids. On this clonotype itself: Its cognate antigen is unknown.

Points from the study as a whole: HLA-C-restricted CMV clonotypes gave the most frequent clonotype in two of eight donors. Cumulative frequency (of public TCR beta family members) identified carriers of CMV plus the relevant HLA.

The sequencing sample was made of PBMCs. J is TRBJ2-3 and V is TRBV7-3; 8 nucleotides agree with TRBD2. The clonotype originates from a human donor in good health (CMV status not recorded). Some clones in this sample may be carry-over from other donors' samples. CDR3 DNA: TGTGCCAGCAGCTCCACGGGGGGGCGAGATACGCAGTATTTT. Protein: CASSSTGGRDTQYF.